Listed below are T cell receptor beta chains from one sample, sequenced in a study of patients and donors after allogeneic stem cell transplantation. TCRdb redid the calling of the RT-PCR reads with MiXCR, one entry per CDR3 protein. Found here are more than 20,000 distinct CDR3 sequences, about 45% of them singletons; the top ten hold 65% to 85%. Sequencing input: blood, either unsorted or a sorted T cell fraction (not recorded which). All receptors come from a human donor who was either an allogeneic HSCT recipient or a stem cell or donor lymphocyte infusion donor (not recorded which). It is not recorded whose cells these are; they may come from a transplant donor. The CDR3 runs from the conserved cysteine through the conserved F or W. The D gene is left open where the match is weak. For some rows the clone size is stated as once, few or many, or as a class when expanded; others skip it.

len: 14; j_gene: TRBJ2-1; abundance: few; d_gene: NA; v_gene: TRBV6-6; CDR3nt: TGTGCCAGCAGTGATGAAAGTAGTTACAATGAGCAGTTCTTC; CDR3aa: CASSDESSYNEQFF
len: 15; j_gene: TRBJ2-7; abundance: NA; d_gene: TRBD2; v_gene: TRBV27; CDR3nt: TGTGCCAGCAGTCCGGCTAGCGGGAGGGCCTCCGAGCAGTACTTC; CDR3aa: CASSPASGRASEQYF
len: 15; j_gene: TRBJ1-3; abundance: NA; d_gene: NA; v_gene: TRBV11-2; CDR3nt: TGTGCCAGCAGCTTAGTTCGGATAACTGGAAACACCATATATTTT; CDR3aa: CASSLVRITGNTIYF
len: 17; j_gene: TRBJ1-4; abundance: few; d_gene: NA; v_gene: TRBV6-6; CDR3nt: TGTGCCAGCAGTTACTCGAGTCAGGGTAGGGCTAATGAAAAACTGTTTTTT; CDR3aa: CASSYSSQGRANEKLFF
len: 13; j_gene: TRBJ2-7; abundance: few; d_gene: TRBD1; v_gene: TRBV12-3/TRBV12-4; CDR3nt: TGTGCCAGCAGTAGAGGGACAGGCTACGAGCAGTACTTC; CDR3aa: CASSRGTGYEQYF
len: 11; j_gene: TRBJ1-6; abundance: few; d_gene: NA; v_gene: TRBV20-1; CDR3nt: TGCAGTGCTAGAGTCGGCGGAGGCCTCCACTTT; CDR3aa: CSARVGGGLHF
len: 13; j_gene: TRBJ1-2; abundance: NA; d_gene: NA; v_gene: TRBV7-8; CDR3nt: TGTGCCAGCCGATGGGCGGGGGCAACCGGCTACACCTTC; CDR3aa: CASRWAGATGYTF
len: 17; j_gene: TRBJ1-4; abundance: NA; d_gene: NA; v_gene: TRBV4-1; CDR3nt: TGCGCCAGCAGCCAAGAGCCCGACGGGGCCGGTAATGAAAAACTGTTTTTT; CDR3aa: CASSQEPDGAGNEKLFF
len: 13; j_gene: TRBJ1-2; abundance: NA; d_gene: NA; v_gene: TRBV5-1; CDR3nt: TGCGCCAGCAGCTTGGTCCCAGGGGACGGCTACACCTTC; CDR3aa: CASSLVPGDGYTF
len: 13; j_gene: TRBJ2-7; abundance: NA; d_gene: NA; v_gene: TRBV5-1; CDR3nt: TGCGCCAGCAGCGGGACAAGCTCCTACGAGCAGTACTTC; CDR3aa: CASSGTSSYEQYF
len: 12; j_gene: TRBJ2-3; abundance: NA; d_gene: NA; v_gene: TRBV12-3/TRBV12-4; CDR3nt: TGTGCCAGCAGCGGAGAAACAGATACGCAGTATTTT; CDR3aa: CASSGETDTQYF
len: 14; j_gene: TRBJ1-1; abundance: NA; d_gene: NA; v_gene: TRBV5-1; CDR3nt: TGCGCCAGTCAAAGGGGGACCTTCGACACTGAAGCTTTCTTT; CDR3aa: CASQRGTFDTEAFF
len: 13; j_gene: TRBJ1-2; abundance: many; d_gene: NA; v_gene: TRBV12-3/TRBV12-4; CDR3nt: TGTGCCAGCAGTTTAGTCGCGGGACATGGCTACACCTTC; CDR3aa: CASSLVAGHGYTF
len: 15; j_gene: TRBJ1-2; abundance: few; d_gene: TRBD1; v_gene: TRBV6-5; CDR3nt: TGTGCCAGCAGTTACTGGGGACAGGCCGGGGACGGCTACACCTTC; CDR3aa: CASSYWGQAGDGYTF
len: 14; j_gene: TRBJ2-1; abundance: many; d_gene: TRBD1; v_gene: TRBV7-2; CDR3nt: TGTGCCAGCATTTGGTCAGGGGGAATCGATGAGCAGTTCTTC; CDR3aa: CASIWSGGIDEQFF
len: 12; j_gene: TRBJ2-3; abundance: once; d_gene: NA; v_gene: TRBV7-9; CDR3nt: TGTGCCAGCAGCTCGAGCGACGATACGCAGTATTTT; CDR3aa: CASSSSDDTQYF
len: 15; j_gene: TRBJ1-2; abundance: NA; d_gene: TRBD1; v_gene: TRBV6-6; CDR3nt: TGTGCCAGCAACCGAAGGACAGGGACCGACTATGGCTACACCTTC; CDR3aa: CASNRRTGTDYGYTF
len: 14; j_gene: TRBJ1-2; abundance: few; d_gene: NA; v_gene: TRBV20-1; CDR3nt: TGCAGTGCTAGTGGGCAGGTCCCCAACTATGGCTACACCTTC; CDR3aa: CSASGQVPNYGYTF
len: 17; j_gene: TRBJ1-2; abundance: NA; d_gene: TRBD1; v_gene: TRBV3-1; CDR3nt: TGTGCCAGCAGCCTCGGGACAGGGAGTTTGGCTAACTATGGCTACACCTTC; CDR3aa: CASSLGTGSLANYGYTF
len: 15; j_gene: TRBJ1-4; abundance: NA; d_gene: NA; v_gene: TRBV25-1; CDR3nt: TGTGCCAGCAGTGACCCCCAGGCGCCTAATGAAAAACTGTTTTTT; CDR3aa: CASSDPQAPNEKLFF
len: 15; j_gene: TRBJ2-5; abundance: few; d_gene: NA; v_gene: TRBV27; CDR3nt: TGTGCCAGCAGTTTAAGAAGGCAGGGCCAAGAGACCCAGTACTTC; CDR3aa: CASSLRRQGQETQYF
len: 15; j_gene: TRBJ2-2; abundance: many; d_gene: NA; v_gene: TRBV29-1; CDR3nt: TGCAGCGCCGCACCAGGGTGGATGAACACCGGGGAGCTGTTTTTT; CDR3aa: CSAAPGWMNTGELFF
len: 14; j_gene: TRBJ1-5; abundance: NA; d_gene: NA; v_gene: TRBV20-1; CDR3nt: TGCAGTGCCCAAACCGGCAGCTTCAATCAGCCCCAGCATTTT; CDR3aa: CSAQTGSFNQPQHF
len: 14; j_gene: TRBJ1-2; abundance: many; d_gene: NA; v_gene: TRBV5-1; CDR3nt: TGCGCCAGCAGCTTGGGAGGTTTCGGCTATGGCTACACCTTC; CDR3aa: CASSLGGFGYGYTF
len: 15; j_gene: TRBJ2-1; abundance: NA; d_gene: NA; v_gene: TRBV5-6; CDR3nt: TGTGCCAGCAGCCGGCTTAGGGGCACCTACAATGAGCAGTTCTTC; CDR3aa: CASSRLRGTYNEQFF
len: 15; j_gene: TRBJ2-1; abundance: NA; d_gene: NA; v_gene: TRBV20-1; CDR3nt: TGCAGTCCCCCGGGATTTAGCCCTCATTACAATGAGCAGTTCTTC; CDR3aa: CSPPGFSPHYNEQFF
len: 15; j_gene: TRBJ1-5; abundance: NA; d_gene: TRBD1; v_gene: TRBV6-6; CDR3nt: TGTGCCAGCAGCGGGACAGGGGGCATTAATCAGCCCCAGCATTTT; CDR3aa: CASSGTGGINQPQHF
len: 16; j_gene: TRBJ1-1; abundance: NA; d_gene: TRBD1; v_gene: TRBV7-9; CDR3nt: TGTGCCAGCAGCTTACAGGGACAGTATCCCCCTACTGAAGCTTTCTTT; CDR3aa: CASSLQGQYPPTEAFF
len: 15; j_gene: TRBJ1-1; abundance: NA; d_gene: TRBD1; v_gene: TRBV19; CDR3nt: TGTGCCAGTAGTATTCGGGACAGGGCGCGGACTGAAGCTTTCTTT; CDR3aa: CASSIRDRARTEAFF
len: 14; j_gene: TRBJ2-2; abundance: NA; d_gene: NA; v_gene: TRBV6-5; CDR3nt: TGTGCCAGCAGTTACTCGGGGCGCACCGGGGAGCTGTTTTTT; CDR3aa: CASSYSGRTGELFF
len: 16; j_gene: TRBJ1-3; abundance: NA; d_gene: NA; v_gene: TRBV5-1; CDR3nt: TGCGCCAGCAGCTTGGCCGGGCAGCTCTCTGGAAACACCATATATTTT; CDR3aa: CASSLAGQLSGNTIYF
len: 15; j_gene: TRBJ2-1; abundance: NA; d_gene: TRBD2; v_gene: TRBV5-1; CDR3nt: TGCGCCAGCAGCTCCTTTTGGGGAGGGTACAATGAGCAGTTCTTC; CDR3aa: CASSSFWGGYNEQFF
len: 13; j_gene: TRBJ2-1; abundance: NA; d_gene: NA; v_gene: TRBV29-1; CDR3nt: TGCAGCGTTGCTAGCCGGATCTACAATGAGCAGTTCTTC; CDR3aa: CSVASRIYNEQFF
len: 15; j_gene: TRBJ2-5; abundance: few; d_gene: TRBD2; v_gene: TRBV6-6; CDR3nt: TGTGCCAGCAGAGGGACTAGCGGGGTCCAAGAGACCCAGTACTTC; CDR3aa: CASRGTSGVQETQYF
len: 14; j_gene: TRBJ2-5; abundance: NA; d_gene: NA; v_gene: TRBV12-3/TRBV12-4; CDR3nt: TGTGCCAGCAGTTTGCGGGGCGGGTTAGAGACCCAGTACTTC; CDR3aa: CASSLRGGLETQYF
len: 15; j_gene: TRBJ1-6; abundance: few; d_gene: NA; v_gene: TRBV6-1; CDR3nt: TGTGCCAGCAGTGAATGGGGGTTTTTTAATTCACCCCTCCACTTT; CDR3aa: CASSEWGFFNSPLHF
len: 15; j_gene: TRBJ1-2; abundance: NA; d_gene: TRBD1; v_gene: TRBV11-3; CDR3nt: TGTGCCAGCAGCTCAACTACGACAGGGATTCTTGGCTACACCTTC; CDR3aa: CASSSTTTGILGYTF
len: 15; j_gene: TRBJ1-5; abundance: few; d_gene: NA; v_gene: TRBV5-1; CDR3nt: TGCGCCAGCAGCTCCACAGGGAATCTCAATCAGCCCCAGCATTTT; CDR3aa: CASSSTGNLNQPQHF
len: 14; j_gene: TRBJ2-3; abundance: few; d_gene: TRBD2; v_gene: TRBV5-6; CDR3nt: TGTGCCAGCAGCTCGGGACTAGCTTCAGATACGCAGTATTTT; CDR3aa: CASSSGLASDTQYF
len: 12; j_gene: TRBJ1-2; abundance: few; d_gene: NA; v_gene: TRBV3-1; CDR3nt: TGTGCCAGCAGGAATAATGTCTATGGCTACACCTTC; CDR3aa: CASRNNVYGYTF
len: 14; j_gene: TRBJ1-6; abundance: NA; d_gene: TRBD1; v_gene: TRBV5-6; CDR3nt: TGTGCCAGCAGCGTCGACAGGGGGCGGACACCCCTCCACTTT; CDR3aa: CASSVDRGRTPLHF
len: 14; j_gene: TRBJ2-1; abundance: NA; d_gene: NA; v_gene: TRBV11-2; CDR3nt: TGTGCCAGCAGCTTAGATAGTGGGTGGGAGCAAGAGTTCTTC; CDR3aa: CASSLDSGWEQEFF
len: 14; j_gene: TRBJ2-1; abundance: NA; d_gene: TRBD2; v_gene: TRBV12-3/TRBV12-4; CDR3nt: TGTGCCAGCAGGGGGGACTACTCCTACAATGAGCAGTTCTTC; CDR3aa: CASRGDYSYNEQFF
len: 15; j_gene: TRBJ2-3; abundance: NA; d_gene: NA; v_gene: TRBV9; CDR3nt: TGTGCCAGCAGCCGGTCTGCGGCTAGCACAGATACGCAGTATTTT; CDR3aa: CASSRSAASTDTQYF
len: 15; j_gene: TRBJ2-3; abundance: NA; d_gene: TRBD2; v_gene: TRBV24-1; CDR3nt: TGTGCCACCAGGGAGAGCGGGAGTTGGACAGATACGCAGTATTTT; CDR3aa: CATRESGSWTDTQYF
len: 15; j_gene: TRBJ2-3; abundance: NA; d_gene: TRBD2; v_gene: TRBV20-1; CDR3nt: TGCAGTGCCTCCCGGGGGGGCGCATCCACAGATACGCAGTATTTT; CDR3aa: CSASRGGASTDTQYF